This entry lists 17 T cell receptor beta chains sequenced from one sample in a study of regulatory T cells in long-lasting Graves disease. Time point described: persistent/refractory GD, antithyroid drugs over 5 years with positive TRAb. Researchers made the TCR library from RNA that was extracted from PBMCs. iRepertoire HTBI primers and Arm-PCR of CDR3 regions built TCR beta libraries. TCRdb fed the multiplex PCR reads into MiXCR, producing one record per CDR3 protein. The sample contains approximately 500,000 distinct CDR3 sequences, about a fifth of which appear only once. This material consisted of peripheral blood mononuclear cells (PBMCs), taken when the disease was refractory, from a patient treated with antithyroid drugs. The receptors stem from a female donor with Graves disease.

V is TRBV6-1 and J is TRBJ1-2, with TRBD1 matching 7 bases. J lost 5 bases, V lost 7 bases, and 7 bases had no gene match. Germline CDR1 MNHNS, CDR2 SASEGT. The CDR3 spans 13 residues. The DNA for the CDR3 is TGTGCCAGCACCAAGACAGGGCTGTATGGCTACACCTTC. Its translation is CASTKTGLYGYTF.

This clonotype appeared many times. J is TRBJ1-2 and V is TRBV11-3; the D is unclear. The germline V and J ends were trimmed by 0 bases and 4 bases, with 6 bases remaining between them. Germline CDR1 reads SGHNT; CDR2 reads YENEEA. The CDR3 contains 13 residues. CDR3 sequence: CASSLEASYGYTF. CDR3 DNA: TGTGCCAGCAGCTTAGAGGCCAGCTATGGCTACACCTTC.

A word on this clonotype: A clone one base away is much larger, so this may be a read error. DNA for the CDR3: TGTGCCAGCAGTGTTACAGGCTACGAGCGGTACTTC. Translated, it gives CASSVTGYERYF. This rearrangement joins TRBV28 to TRBJ2-7; perhaps TRBD1 as D (5 bases). CDR3 length equals 12 residues. Germline CDR1 MDHEN, CDR2 SYDVKM.

This clonotype was observed a few times. V gene TRBV24-1 combines with J gene TRBJ1-1; D not certain. The CDR3 has 13 residues. V was shortened by 4 bases and J by 3 bases, with 8 bases between the two germline ends. The germline V gene encodes CDR1 KGHDR and CDR2 SFDVKD. The CDR3 nucleotides are TGTGCCACCAGTGACTTTGGCGACACTGAAGCTTTCTTT. The encoded protein is CATSDFGDTEAFF.

The V and J genes are TRBV5-6 and TRBJ1-2; unclear D gene. The germline gives CDR1 SGHDT, CDR2 YYEEEE. V lost 0 bases, J lost 2 bases, and 8 bases lay in between. The CDR3 length is 14 residues. The CDR3 loop reads CASSLVPQNYGYTF. The DNA for the CDR3 is TGTGCCAGCAGCTTGGTTCCCCAAAACTATGGCTACACCTTC.

This clonotype was detected a few times. The V call is TRBV9, the J call TRBJ1-1; D call uncertain. Germline V CDR1 and CDR2: SGDLS, YYNGEE. CDR3 length: 14 residues. V lost 3 bases and J 1 base, leaving 10 bases between the germline ends. The CDR3 sequence is CASSGPGRNTEAFF. CDR3 nucleotides: TGTGCCAGCAGCGGACCAGGACGGAACACTGAAGCTTTCTTT.

A few counts support this clonotype. This sequence joins TRBV24-1 and TRBJ2-2, with 9 bases matching TRBD2. The CDR3 has 14 amino acids. The J segment lost 6 bases and the V segment lost 8 bases, leaving 6 bases of the junction unmatched. CDR1 and CDR2 from the germline V gene are KGHDR and SFDVKD. The CDR3 region is CATTSGLAAGELFF. CDR3 DNA: TGTGCCACCACCTCGGGACTAGCAGCCGGGGAGCTGTTTTTT.

This clonotype appeared many times. The V and J genes are TRBV5-1 and TRBJ2-7, with D tentatively TRBD1 or TRBD2 (6 bases each). This CDR3 is 14 amino acids long. V lost 1 base and J 3 bases, leaving 11 bases between the germline ends. The germline gives CDR1 SGHRS, CDR2 YFSETQ. The CDR3 bases are TGCGCCAGCAGCTTGTGGGGGGACAACTACGAGCAGTACTTC. Amino acid sequence: CASSLWGDNYEQYF.

Here the CDR3 reads CAISEPDSFQETQYF. The CDR3, as DNA: TGTGCCATCAGTGAGCCGGACTCATTCCAAGAGACCCAGTACTTC. The V and J genes are TRBV10-3 and TRBJ2-5; weak D call: TRBD2 (5 bases). Trimming stripped 2 bases from V and 1 base from J, with 11 bases between. Germline V gives CDR1 ENHRY, CDR2 SYGVKD. The CDR3 spans 15 residues.

This clonotype was seen a few times. The chain has TRBV5-8 and TRBJ2-1; 10 positions agree with TRBD1. After removal of 4 bases from V and 5 bases from J, the junction contained 6 bases not matched to a gene. Germline V gives CDR1 SGHTS, CDR2 YDEGEE. The CDR3 sequence is 15 residues long. CDR3 coding DNA: TGTGCCAGCAGCACCGGGACAGGGGCTAACAATGAGCAGTTCTTC. Translation gives CASSTGTGANNEQFF.

This clonotype has at least ten counts. CDR3 coding DNA: TGTGCCAGCAGCTCCTTGAGCGGGACCTACGAGCAGTACTTC. It codes for CASSSLSGTYEQYF. The chain uses TRBV11-2 and TRBJ2-7; 7 bases are a match to TRBD2. Looked up from germline, CDR1 is SGHAT and CDR2 is FQNNGV. Trimming cost V 4 bases and J 2 bases; bases outside gene matches: 5. The CDR3 is 14 residues long.

At least ten counts were recorded for this clonotype. The chain links TRBV11-3 to TRBJ2-7; D not resolved. CDR3 length: 15 residues. Looked up from germline, CDR1 is SGHNT and CDR2 is YENEEA. Trimming cost V 0 bases and J 3 bases, with 12 bases left between them. The CDR3 nucleotides are TGTGCCAGCAGCTTAGAGGGTAATCCTTTCTACGAGCAGTACTTC. This codes for CASSLEGNPFYEQYF.

This clonotype has at least ten counts. The chain employs TRBV10-3 and TRBJ2-7, with D perhaps TRBD1 (5 bases). The V end was cut by 9 bases, the J end by 3 bases, with 15 bases between. Germline V gene lookup returns CDR1 ENHRY and CDR2 SYGVKD. CDR3 length: 13 residues. This CDR3 reads CAMAQDPYYEQYF. CDR3 in DNA: TGTGCCATGGCACAGGACCCCTACTACGAGCAGTACTTC.

This clonotype was found a few times. The rearrangement uses TRBV6-2 or TRBV6-3 and TRBJ2-7; TRBD2 agrees at 8 bases. The CDR3 extends over 14 amino acids. After removal of 6 bases from V and 3 bases from J, the junction contained 7 bases not matched to a gene. CDR1 is MNHEY and CDR2 is SVGEGT in the germline V gene. Written as DNA, the CDR3 is TGTGCCAGCAGAACACGGGAGGGCCTCTACGAGCAGTACTTC. Its protein is CASRTREGLYEQYF.

This clonotype was detected many times. V gene TRBV27 combines with J gene TRBJ2-5, with TRBD1 as a possible D gene (5 bases). CDR1 is MNHEY, CDR2 SMNVEV, per germline (reference sequence). The CDR3 runs to 13 residues. V dropped 8 bases and J dropped 4 bases, with 14 bases sitting between them. The CDR3 sequence: CASRDPGLETQYF. The CDR3 DNA sequence: TGTGCCAGCCGCGATCCAGGGTTAGAGACCCAGTACTTC.

This clonotype was seen many times. This sequence joins TRBV2 and TRBJ1-4, with 7 positions matching TRBD1. Per the germline V gene, CDR1 is SNHLY and CDR2 is FYNNEI. The CDR3 sequence is 16 residues long. After removal of 6 bases from V and 6 bases from J, the junction contained 13 bases not matched to a gene. CDR3 region: CASRERTGDGDEKLFF. The DNA of the CDR3 is TGTGCCAGCAGAGAACGTACAGGGGATGGGGATGAAAAACTGTTTTTT.

The table lists this clonotype with a few counts. The chain couples TRBV20-1 to TRBJ2-5; 10 bases line up with TRBD2. The CDR3 extends over 15 amino acids. Germline V gene sequence: CDR1 DFQATT, CDR2 SNEGSKA (reference sequence). The junction had 7 bases not matched to a gene; V was cut back by 4 bases and J by 2 bases. The CDR3 protein is CSAKKLAGTQETQYF. DNA of the CDR3: TGCAGTGCTAAGAAACTAGCGGGGACGCAAGAGACCCAGTACTTC.